The next 16 T cell receptor beta chains were all read from a single sample in a study of T cells after yellow fever vaccination. TCRdb redid the calling of the 5' RACE reads with MiXCR, one entry per CDR3 protein. Of under 700,000 distinct CDR3 sequences listed, about a sixth are singletons. The sequencing here drew on PBMCs, taken 5 to 6 days after the first yellow fever vaccination. These receptors were obtained from a man younger than 30 who received the YFV17D yellow fever vaccine.

The chain recombines TRBV6-1 with TRBJ2-3; 10 positions match TRBD1. The CDR3 sequence is 16 residues long. J was trimmed by 5 bases and V by 7 bases; bases with no gene match: 12. Germline assignment: CDR1 MNHNS and CDR2 SASEGT. The CDR3 protein is CASNQRGTGVKDTQYF. CDR3 sequence (DNA): TGTGCCAGCAACCAAAGGGGGACAGGGGTGAAAGATACGCAGTATTTT.

There are a few counts of this clonotype. The chain carries TRBV12-3 or TRBV12-4 and TRBJ2-3; possibly TRBD1 or TRBD2 for D (5 bases each). V lost 6 bases, J lost 2 bases, and 12 bases lay in between. This CDR3 comprises 14 residues. In nucleotides, the CDR3 is TGTGCCAGCAGGTATGGGGGAAACACAGATACGCAGTATTTT. Residues: CASRYGGNTDTQYF.

The chain has TRBV6-1 and TRBJ1-3, with D perhaps TRBD1 (6 bases). V lost 4 bases, J lost 0 bases, and 13 bases lay in between. This CDR3 is built from 16 residues. Germline lookup yields CDR1 MNHNS and CDR2 SASEGT. The CDR3 DNA follows: TGTGCCAGCAGTGGCCGACAGGACTACTCTGGAAACACCATATATTTT. This gives the protein CASSGRQDYSGNTIYF.

The chain uses TRBV6-5 and TRBJ2-7; D call uncertain. Deletions cut 2 bases from V and 6 bases from J, with 11 bases between. The CDR3 length is 13 residues. In germline, CDR1 is MNHEY, CDR2 SVGAGI. CDR3 sequence reads: CASSYALVAEQYF. CDR3 bases: TGTGCCAGCAGTTACGCCCTGGTGGCCGAGCAGTACTTC.

The sample holds a few counts of this clonotype. The genes are TRBV7-2 and TRBJ1-5, with D perhaps matching TRBD1 (6 bases). CDR1 and CDR2 from the germline V gene are SGHTA and FQGNSA. Trimming removed 5 bases at V and 3 bases at J, with 14 bases between. The CDR3 is 15 residues long. CDR3 sequence reads: CASSLYRDTNQPQHF. DNA of the CDR3: TGTGCCAGCAGCCTCTACCGGGACACCAATCAGCCCCAGCATTTT.

A word on this clonotype: A read error may be the cause here, since a much bigger clone is one base away. J is TRBJ2-7 and V is TRBV6-2 or TRBV6-3; D might be TRBD1 (6 bases). This CDR3 is built from 13 residues. CDR1 is MNHEY, CDR2 SVGEGT, per germline. DNA for the CDR3: TGTGACAGCAGTTACGACAGGACCTACGAGCAGTACTTC. Translating it yields CDSSYDRTYEQYF.

The sample holds a few counts of this clonotype. The chain carries TRBV19 and TRBJ2-5, with 11 positions matching TRBD1. The CDR3 spans 14 residues. CDR1 is LNHDA and CDR2 is SQIVND in the germline V gene (reference sequence). The V segment lost 9 bases and the J segment 4 bases; nucleotides outside the gene matches: 7. The CDR3 region is CASRGQGGGETQYF. The CDR3 coding sequence is TGTGCCAGCCGGGGACAGGGGGGTGGAGAGACCCAGTACTTC.

This clonotype was seen ten or more times. The gene calls are TRBV12-3 or TRBV12-4 and TRBJ1-6; 10 bases match TRBD1. J lost 6 bases, V lost 8 bases, and 7 bases had no gene match. This CDR3 spans 15 amino acids. CDR3 sequence reads: CASRTGTGVNSPLHF. The CDR3 DNA follows: TGTGCCAGCCGTACCGGGACAGGGGTTAATTCACCCCTCCACTTT.

The CDR3 sequence: CASSQLTSGKYNEQFF. The CDR3 DNA reads TGCGCCAGCAGCCAATTGACTAGCGGGAAATACAATGAGCAGTTCTTC. The rearrangement joins TRBV4-3 to TRBJ2-1, with TRBD2 identical over 11 bases. The CDR3 runs 16 residues. V shed 2 bases and J 4 bases; nucleotides not matched to a gene: 4. Germline V lookup: CDR1 LGHNA, CDR2 YSLEER.

The J gene is TRBJ2-5, the V gene TRBV7-9, with 7 nucleotides matching TRBD1. Trimming took 1 base from V and 7 from J; bases not matched to a gene: 3. Germline CDR1 SEHNR, CDR2 FQNEAQ (reference sequence). The CDR3 sequence is 13 residues long. CDR3 sequence reads: CASSLVGQRTQYF. CDR3 bases: TGTGCCAGCAGCTTAGTGGGACAGAGGACCCAGTACTTC.

This sequence joins TRBV6-2 or TRBV6-3 and TRBJ2-1; D perhaps matches TRBD2 (7 bases). Germline V lookup: CDR1 MNHEY, CDR2 SVGEGT. Trimming removed 6 bases from V and 4 bases from J, with 19 bases in between. There are 16 residues in the CDR3. The CDR3 protein is CASRTIRGAAYNEQFF. The CDR3 DNA follows: TGTGCCAGCAGGACAATCCGGGGGGCCGCTTACAATGAGCAGTTCTTC.

This clonotype came up a few times. This sequence joins TRBV29-1 and TRBJ2-5, with 11 bases aligning to TRBD2. The J segment lost 3 bases and the V segment lost 4 bases, leaving 7 bases of the junction unmatched. This CDR3 is built from 15 residues. The germline V gene has CDR1 SQVTM and CDR2 ANQGSEA. CDR3 residues: CSVVASGGPKETQYF. In DNA, the CDR3 is TGCAGCGTTGTTGCTAGCGGGGGGCCTAAAGAGACCCAGTACTTC.

This clonotype was seen a few times. The gene calls are TRBV12-3 or TRBV12-4 and TRBJ2-3; TRBD2 is a possible D gene (5 bases). Trimming removed 2 bases from V and 4 bases from J, with 10 bases in between. This CDR3 contains 14 residues. CDR3 loop: CASSLTGVPDTQYF. CDR3 DNA sequence: TGTGCCAGCAGTTTAACCGGGGTCCCAGATACGCAGTATTTT.

A few counts support this clonotype. The J gene is TRBJ2-1, the V gene TRBV2, with 7 bases matching TRBD2. V was clipped by 1 base and J by 6 bases; unmatched bases: 3. Germline V CDR1 and CDR2: SNHLY, FYNNEI. The CDR3 loop spans 14 amino acids. Here the CDR3 DNA reads TGTGCCAGCAGTGAAGTGAGCGGGATCAATGAGCAGTTCTTC. Encoded protein: CASSEVSGINEQFF.

Only a few counts were recorded for this clonotype. This chain joins TRBV7-2 and TRBJ2-5; no clear D gene. The CDR3 length is 14 residues. Looked up from germline, CDR1 is SGHTA and CDR2 is FQGNSA. With 2 bases removed from V and 3 bases from J, the gap between germline ends came to 10 bases. CDR3 loop: CASSLWPSKETQYF. DNA for the CDR3: TGTGCCAGCAGCTTATGGCCGAGCAAAGAGACCCAGTACTTC.

Of note for this clonotype: This likely came from a read error, as a far larger clone is one base away. The CDR3 DNA sequence: TGTGCCAGCAGCTGGGACGGCTACGAGCAGTACTTC. It codes for CASSWDGYEQYF. V is TRBV7-2 and J is TRBJ2-7, with D possibly being TRBD1 or TRBD2 (5 bases each). This CDR3 has 12 amino acids. Germline V gives CDR1 SGHTA, CDR2 FQGNSA. The V gene lost 4 bases and the J gene lost 3 bases, with 7 bases spanning the gap.